These 21 T cell receptor beta chains originate from one sample sequenced in a study of T cells in Graves' hyperthyroidism and ophthalmopathy. Amplified TCR beta CDR3 regions derived from RNA transcripts. An initial round of RT-PCR targeting the TCR CDR3 relied on the HTBI primer set. TCRdb re-called the multiplex PCR reads with MiXCR, one entry per CDR3 protein. The sample has fewer than 350,000 distinct CDR3 sequences; 15% to 20% are singletons. Sequencing was done on a sample of blood. The receptors come from a woman in her 50s with Graves' hyperthyroidism.

V is TRBV30 and J is TRBJ2-4; the D is unclear. Trimming took 0 bases from V and 0 from J, leaving 9 bases between them. Germline V gene sequence: CDR1 GTSNPN, CDR2 SVGIG (reference sequence). CDR3 size: 15 residues. This CDR3 is CAWSVLSVAKNIQYF. The CDR3 bases are TGTGCCTGGAGTGTACTAAGCGTAGCCAAAAACATTCAGTACTTC. Looking up the rest from reference TRBV30 and TRBJ2-4 gives the full variable domain: SQTIHQWPATLVQPVGSPLSLECTVEGTSNPNLYWYRQAAGRGLQLLFYSVGIGQISSEVPQNLSASRPQDRQFILSSKKLLLSDSGFYLCAWSVLSVAKNIQYFGAGTRLSVL.

This clonotype was found many times. This chain connects TRBV20-1 to TRBJ2-7; either TRBD1 or TRBD2 may supply D (6 bases each). V was clipped by 2 bases and J by 3 bases, with 11 bases between them. Germline-derived CDR1 and CDR2 are DFQATT and SNEGSKA (reference sequence). The length of the CDR3 is 13 residues. The CDR3 sequence is CSARSGGGYEQYV. In nucleotides, the CDR3 is TGCAGTGCTAGATCCGGAGGGGGCTACGAGCAGTACGTC.

The chain employs TRBV10-2 and TRBJ1-6; a possible D gene is TRBD1 (5 bases). The CDR3 is 14 residues long. Deletions cut 7 bases from V and 8 bases from J, with 15 bases between. In germline, CDR1 is WSHSY, CDR2 SAAADI. The CDR3 loop is CASTIEQDYSPLHF. As DNA, the CDR3 is TGCGCCAGCACCATCGAACAGGACTATTCACCCCTCCACTTT.

This clonotype has only a few counts. CDR3 in DNA: TGCGCCAGCAGCTCAGGACAGGGGAACAATGAGCAGTTCTTC. Residues: CASSSGQGNNEQFF. V gene TRBV5-1 combines with J gene TRBJ2-1, with 9 bases aligning to TRBD1. The CDR3 consists of 14 residues. Trimming at V came to 3 bases and at J to 5 bases, leaving 3 bases not matched to a gene. Germline loops: CDR1 SGHRS, CDR2 YFSETQ.

There are a few counts of this clonotype. V and J are TRBV7-8 and TRBJ1-1; D remains unclear. Trimming cost V 5 bases and J 3 bases, with 16 bases left between them. This CDR3 has 15 residues. CDR1 and CDR2 (germline): SGHVS, FQNEAQ. CDR3 coding DNA: TGTGCCAGCAGCCCCGAGCCGGGATTGTACACTGAAGCTTTCTTT. Its protein is CASSPEPGLYTEAFF.

Only a few counts were recorded for this clonotype. The rearrangement uses TRBV7-9 and TRBJ2-2, with D maybe TRBD1 (6 bases). The CDR3 covers 15 residues. V was cut by 6 bases and J by 4 bases, with 15 bases left in between. In germline, CDR1 is SEHNR, CDR2 FQNEAQ (reference sequence). The chain's CDR3 is CASSRRTDSTGELFF. The CDR3 nucleotides are TGTGCCAGCAGTCGTAGGACAGACTCCACCGGGGAGCTGTTTTTT. The whole variable domain, remainder taken from reference TRBV7-9 and TRBJ2-2, is DTGVSQNPRHKITKRGQNVTFRCDPISEHNRLYWYRQTLGQGPEFLTYFQNEAQLEKSRLLSDRFSAERPKGSFSTLEIQRTEQGDSAMYLCASSRRTDSTGELFFGEGSRLTVL.

This clonotype was observed many times. V gene TRBV6-1 combines with J gene TRBJ2-3, with D unresolved. Trimming left V 4 bases short and J 0 bases short, with 5 bases between. Germline assignment: CDR1 MNHNS and CDR2 SASEGT. The CDR3 totals 13 residues. CDR3 in DNA: TGTGCCAGCAGTGGGTCTAGCACAGATACGCAGTATTTT. This gives the protein CASSGSSTDTQYF.

This clonotype showed up just a few times. The chain employs TRBV18 and TRBJ2-5; 11 bases are a match to TRBD2. The V gene end was trimmed by 3 bases and the J gene end by 6 bases; junction bases not matched to a gene: 6. Germline V CDR1 and CDR2: KGHSH, LQKENI. The CDR3 is made up of 15 amino acids. The DNA for the CDR3 is TGTGCCAGCTCACCCGGGACTAGCGGACAACAGACCCAGTACTTC. The encoded protein is CASSPGTSGQQTQYF.

This clonotype was seen many times. The CDR3 bases are TGTGCCAGCGGCCCCCAAGCCACTGAAGCTTTCTTT. Translating it yields CASGPQATEAFF. J is TRBJ1-1 and V is TRBV6-1; no clear D gene. The length of the CDR3 is 12 residues. CDR1 and CDR2 (germline): MNHNS, SASEGT. Trimming cost V 8 bases and J 4 bases, with 11 bases left between them.

The chain employs TRBV7-8 and TRBJ2-3; 16 positions agree with TRBD2. From germline, CDR1 is SGHVS and CDR2 FQNEAQ. The CDR3 spans 19 residues. V shed 5 bases and J 1 base; nucleotides not matched to a gene: 9. The CDR3 DNA reads TGTGCCAGCAGCACCCCCGGGACTAGCGGGAGGGAGGGCACAGATACGCAGTATTTT. Encoded protein: CASSTPGTSGREGTDTQYF. The full variable domain, rest sourced from reference TRBV7-8 and TRBJ2-3, is GAGVSQSPRYKVAKRGQDVALRCDPISGHVSLFWYQQALGQGPEFLTYFQNEAQLDKSGLPSDRFFAERPEGSVSTLKIQRTQQEDSAVYLCASSTPGTSGREGTDTQYFGPGTRLTVL.

The rearrangement links TRBV7-9 to TRBJ1-1; D unresolved. CDR3 length equals 14 residues. CDR1 is SEHNR and CDR2 is FQNEAQ in the germline V gene (reference sequence). V dropped 6 bases and J dropped 8 bases, with 19 bases sitting between them. CDR3 residues: CASRTGPINPEAFF. The CDR3 DNA follows: TGTGCCAGCAGGACCGGGCCGATAAACCCCGAAGCTTTCTTT.

The chain combines TRBV5-1 with TRBJ1-6, with a tentative D call TRBD1 (6 bases). This CDR3 has 18 residues. Per the germline V gene, CDR1 is SGHRS and CDR2 is YFSETQ. Trimming took 0 bases from V and 5 from J, leaving 18 bases between them. The DNA for the CDR3 is TGCGCCAGCAGCTTGGAGTTTCCGGGGGCGATAGATAATTCACCCCTCCACTTT. This translates into CASSLEFPGAIDNSPLHF. The full variable domain, rest sourced from reference TRBV5-1 and TRBJ1-6, is KAGVTQTPRYLIKTRGQQVTLSCSPISGHRSVSWYQQTPGQGLQFLFEYFSETQRNKGNFPGRFSGRQFSNSRSEMNVSTLELGDSALYLCASSLEFPGAIDNSPLHFGNGTRLTVT.

Ten or more counts support this clonotype. This chain uses TRBV7-9 with TRBJ2-7, with no clear D. The germline gives CDR1 SEHNR, CDR2 FQNEAQ (reference sequence). The CDR3 runs to 13 residues. The V end lost 4 bases, the J end lost 3 bases, and 10 bases lay between the germline ends. This CDR3 is CASSSLSRYEQYF. The CDR3 DNA reads TGTGCCAGCAGCTCACTAAGCCGCTACGAGCAGTACTTC.

This chain uses TRBV27 with TRBJ1-2; D might be TRBD1 (5 bases). The germline CDR1 and CDR2 sequences are MNHEY and SMNVEV (reference sequence). There are 13 residues in the CDR3. Deletions cut 6 bases from V and 9 bases from J, with 17 bases between. CDR3 in DNA: TGTGCCAGCAGCGACGGACGGGGGATTAGCTACACCTTC. Its protein product is CASSDGRGISYTF.

This clonotype has ten or more counts. The chain has TRBV12-3 or TRBV12-4 and TRBJ2-3; 7 nucleotides align to TRBD2. This CDR3 contains 14 residues. With V trimmed by 5 bases and J by 6 bases, 8 bases remained unmatched. The chain's CDR3 is CASSGDYSGDTQYF. For the CDR3, the DNA is TGTGCCAGCAGTGGGGACTACTCAGGGGATACGCAGTATTTT.

This clonotype was seen many times. The chain is built from TRBV5-1 and TRBJ2-4; D assignment may be TRBD1 or TRBD2 (5 bases each). This CDR3 has 16 amino acids. V lost 3 bases, J lost 3 bases, and 16 bases lay in between. Germline loops: CDR1 SGHRS, CDR2 YFSETQ. The CDR3 sequence: CASSSTGRLGKNIQYF. As DNA, the CDR3 is TGCGCCAGCAGCTCCACGGGGCGCTTGGGCAAAAACATTCAGTACTTC.

This clonotype was found a few times. A junction end diverges from the germline sequence, so it may reflect a read error. V and J are TRBV10-2 and TRBJ1-1; D possibly corresponds to TRBD1 (5 bases). This CDR3 is 13 amino acids long. The germline V gene encodes CDR1 WSHSY and CDR2 SAAADI. The CDR3 loop reads CASRTWLDTETFF. The CDR3 DNA is TGCGCCAGCAGGACGTGGTTGGACACTGAAACTTTCTTT.

This clonotype showed up many times. V gene TRBV7-8 combines with J gene TRBJ2-1; 8 bases map to TRBD1. This CDR3 comprises 16 residues. V lost 7 bases, J lost 7 bases, and 15 bases stayed unmatched. Per the germline V gene, CDR1 is SGHVS and CDR2 is FQNEAQ. The CDR3 DNA is TGTGCCAGCAACCTCCAGTTACAGGGGGTAGGGAATGAGCAGTTCTTC. Protein product: CASNLQLQGVGNEQFF.

The CDR3 is CASSLEVASSGELFF. The CDR3 nucleotides read TGTGCCAGCAGCTTAGAAGTGGCTAGCTCCGGGGAGCTGTTTTTT. V and J are TRBV7-6 and TRBJ2-2; the D gene is possibly TRBD2 (5 bases). Germline CDR1 and CDR2: SGHVS and FNYEAQ. Deletions cut 1 base from V and 6 bases from J, with 12 bases between. The CDR3 spans 15 residues.

CDR3 protein: CASSQYPGTGDGQFF. DNA of the CDR3: TGCGCCAGCAGCCAATACCCGGGGACAGGGGATGGGCAGTTCTTC. The chain couples TRBV5-1 to TRBJ2-1, with 10 bases identical to TRBD1. Germline CDR1 is SGHRS and CDR2 is YFSETQ. The CDR3 runs 15 residues. V lost 4 bases to trimming and J lost 12 bases; unmatched junction nucleotides: 13.

The chain links TRBV6-5 to TRBJ1-2; 9 bases map to TRBD1. The CDR3 length is 14 residues. V shed 0 bases, J shed 8 bases, and the junction held 4 bases outside the gene matches. CDR1 is MNHEY, CDR2 SVGAGI, per germline. The CDR3 region has the DNA TGTGCCAGCAGTTACTCGGGGACAGGGAGCGGCTACACCTTC. Its translation: CASSYSGTGSGYTF.